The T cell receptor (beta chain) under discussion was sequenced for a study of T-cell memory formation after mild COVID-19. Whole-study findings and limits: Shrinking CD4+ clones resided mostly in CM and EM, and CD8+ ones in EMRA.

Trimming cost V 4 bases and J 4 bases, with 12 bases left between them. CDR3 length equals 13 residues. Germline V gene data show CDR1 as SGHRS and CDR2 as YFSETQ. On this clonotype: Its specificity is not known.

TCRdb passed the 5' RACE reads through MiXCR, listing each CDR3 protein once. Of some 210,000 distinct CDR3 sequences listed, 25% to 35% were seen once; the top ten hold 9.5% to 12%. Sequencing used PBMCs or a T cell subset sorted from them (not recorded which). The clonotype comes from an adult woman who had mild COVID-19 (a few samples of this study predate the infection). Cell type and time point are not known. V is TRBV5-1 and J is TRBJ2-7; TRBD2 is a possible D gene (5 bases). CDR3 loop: CASSPRGLYEQYF. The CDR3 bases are TGCGCCAGCAGCCCCCGAGGGTTGTACGAGCAGTACTTC.